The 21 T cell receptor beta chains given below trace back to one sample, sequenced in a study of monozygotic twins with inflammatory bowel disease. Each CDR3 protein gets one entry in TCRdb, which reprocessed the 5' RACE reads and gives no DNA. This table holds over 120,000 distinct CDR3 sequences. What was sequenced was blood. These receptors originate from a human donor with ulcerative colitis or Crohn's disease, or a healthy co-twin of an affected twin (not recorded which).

The CDR3 region is CASSEADHRDEKLFF. The chain employs TRBV6-1 and TRBJ1-4. CDR3 length: 15 amino acids. Germline assignment: CDR1 MNHNS and CDR2 SASEGT.

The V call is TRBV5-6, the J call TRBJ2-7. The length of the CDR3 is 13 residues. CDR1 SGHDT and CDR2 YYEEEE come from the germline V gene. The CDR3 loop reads CASSLVPDYEQYF.

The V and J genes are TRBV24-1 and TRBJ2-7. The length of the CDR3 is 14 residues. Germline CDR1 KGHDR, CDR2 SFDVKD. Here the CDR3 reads CATSNRQEPYEQYF.

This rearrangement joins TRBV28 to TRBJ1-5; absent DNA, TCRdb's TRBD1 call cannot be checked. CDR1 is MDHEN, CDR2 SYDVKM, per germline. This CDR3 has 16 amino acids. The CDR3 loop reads CASSLGGQGGRQPQHF.

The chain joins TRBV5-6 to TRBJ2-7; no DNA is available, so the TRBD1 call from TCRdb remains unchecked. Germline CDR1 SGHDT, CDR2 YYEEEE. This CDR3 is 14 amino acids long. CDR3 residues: CASSPGTPFYEQYF.

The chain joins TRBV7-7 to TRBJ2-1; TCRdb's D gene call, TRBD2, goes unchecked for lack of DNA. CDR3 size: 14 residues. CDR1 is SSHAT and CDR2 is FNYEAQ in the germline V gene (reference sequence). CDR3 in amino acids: CASSSSSGSNEQFF.

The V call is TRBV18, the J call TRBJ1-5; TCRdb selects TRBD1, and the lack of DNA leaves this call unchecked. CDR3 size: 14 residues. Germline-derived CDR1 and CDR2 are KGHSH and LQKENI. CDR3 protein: CASSPTGKKEPQHF. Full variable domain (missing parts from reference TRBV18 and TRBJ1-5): NAGVMQNPRHLVRRRGQEARLRCSPMKGHSHVYWYRQLPEEGLKFMVYLQKENIIDESGMPKERFSAEFPKEGPSILRIQQVVRGDSAAYFCASSPTGKKEPQHFGDGTRLSIL.

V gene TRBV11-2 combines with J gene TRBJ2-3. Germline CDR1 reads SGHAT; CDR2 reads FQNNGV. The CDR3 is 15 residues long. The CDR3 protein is CASSLIRWGTDTQYF.

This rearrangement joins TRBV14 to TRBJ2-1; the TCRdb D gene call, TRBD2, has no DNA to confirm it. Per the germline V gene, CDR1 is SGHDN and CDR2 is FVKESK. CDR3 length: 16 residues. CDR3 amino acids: CASSKLAESSYNEQFF.

CDR3 residues: CASSFSGEAGEQYF. V is TRBV9 and J is TRBJ2-7; there is no DNA to check the TCRdb D call of TRBD2. This CDR3 is 14 amino acids long. Germline CDR1 and CDR2: SGDLS and YYNGEE. Variable domain in full (rest from reference TRBV9 and TRBJ2-7): DSGVTQTPKHLITATGQRVTLRCSPRSGDLSVYWYQQSLDQGLQFLIQYYNGEERAKGNILERFSAQQFPDLHSELNLSSLELGDSALYFCASSFSGEAGEQYFGPGTRLTVT.

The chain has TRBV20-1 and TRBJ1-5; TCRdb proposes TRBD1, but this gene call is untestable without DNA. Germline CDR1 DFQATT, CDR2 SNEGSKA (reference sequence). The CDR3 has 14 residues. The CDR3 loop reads CSARKTGSNQPQHF.

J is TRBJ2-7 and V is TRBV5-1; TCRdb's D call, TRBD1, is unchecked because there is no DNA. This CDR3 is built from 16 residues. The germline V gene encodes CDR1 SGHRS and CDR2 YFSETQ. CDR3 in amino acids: CASSLGWDRDSYEQYF.

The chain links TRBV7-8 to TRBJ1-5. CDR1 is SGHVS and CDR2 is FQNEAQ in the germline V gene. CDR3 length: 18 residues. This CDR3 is CASSQRRDLTISNQPQHF.

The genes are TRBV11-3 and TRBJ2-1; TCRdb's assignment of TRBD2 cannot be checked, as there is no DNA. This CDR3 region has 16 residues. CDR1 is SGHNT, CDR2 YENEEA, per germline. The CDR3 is CASSLDDVASDNEQFF.

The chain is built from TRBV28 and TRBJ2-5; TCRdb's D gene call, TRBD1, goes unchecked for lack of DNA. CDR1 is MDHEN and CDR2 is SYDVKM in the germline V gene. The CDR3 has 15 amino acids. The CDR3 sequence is CASSSGGGLGETQYF.

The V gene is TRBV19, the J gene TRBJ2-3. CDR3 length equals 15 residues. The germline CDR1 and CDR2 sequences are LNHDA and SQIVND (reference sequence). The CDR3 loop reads CASSNGVGGTDTQYF.

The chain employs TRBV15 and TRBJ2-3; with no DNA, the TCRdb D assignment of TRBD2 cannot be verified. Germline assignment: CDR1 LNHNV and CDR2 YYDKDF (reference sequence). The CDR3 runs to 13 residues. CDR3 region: CATSNREADTQYF.

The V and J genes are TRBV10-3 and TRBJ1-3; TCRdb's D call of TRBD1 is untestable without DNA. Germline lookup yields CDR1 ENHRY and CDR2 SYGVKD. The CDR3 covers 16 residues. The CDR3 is CAITGRTGAAGNTIYF.

The CDR3 loop reads CSAILDRGPTEAFF. V usage is TRBV20-1 and J usage is TRBJ1-1; TCRdb selects TRBD1, and the lack of DNA leaves this call unchecked. In germline, CDR1 is DFQATT, CDR2 SNEGSKA (reference sequence). This CDR3 comprises 14 residues.

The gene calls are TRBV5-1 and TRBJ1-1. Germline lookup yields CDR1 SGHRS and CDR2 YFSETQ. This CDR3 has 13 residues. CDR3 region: CASRGQLNTEAFF. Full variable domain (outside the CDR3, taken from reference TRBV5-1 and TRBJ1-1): KAGVTQTPRYLIKTRGQQVTLSCSPISGHRSVSWYQQTPGQGLQFLFEYFSETQRNKGNFPGRFSGRQFSNSRSEMNVSTLELGDSALYLCASRGQLNTEAFFGQGTRLTVV.

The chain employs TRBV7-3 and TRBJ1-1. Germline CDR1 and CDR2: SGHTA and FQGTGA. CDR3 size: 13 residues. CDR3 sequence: CASSLNEDTEAFF.